This TCR beta chain is drawn from a study of graft-versus-host responses after intestinal transplantation. The study, taken as a whole, reports: The study found high graft-versus-host to host-versus-graft clonal ratios in allografts of patients with graft-donor T cell macrochimerism.

Profiled with immunoSEQ multiplex PCR; TCRdb holds only in-frame clones, not every one. The table lists around 100,000 clones, more than 85% of them singletons. This clone was observed once. Its antigen is currently unknown. With 4 bases clipped from V and 7 bases from J, the junction kept 11 bases outside the gene matches. There are 18 residues in the CDR3. Per germline, CDR1 MGHRA and CDR2 YSYEKL. J is TRBJ2-1 and V is TRBV4-1, with 15 nucleotides matching TRBD2. This specimen consisted of unstimulated CD8+ T cells sorted from spleen or lymph node cells, obtained before intestinal transplant. The sequence was obtained from a human donor who received an intestinal transplant. The CDR3 coding sequence is TGCGCCAGCAGCCTCCTAACGGGACTAGCGGGGGGCCGGAATGAGCAGTTCTTC. Its translation is CASSLLTGLAGGRNEQFF.